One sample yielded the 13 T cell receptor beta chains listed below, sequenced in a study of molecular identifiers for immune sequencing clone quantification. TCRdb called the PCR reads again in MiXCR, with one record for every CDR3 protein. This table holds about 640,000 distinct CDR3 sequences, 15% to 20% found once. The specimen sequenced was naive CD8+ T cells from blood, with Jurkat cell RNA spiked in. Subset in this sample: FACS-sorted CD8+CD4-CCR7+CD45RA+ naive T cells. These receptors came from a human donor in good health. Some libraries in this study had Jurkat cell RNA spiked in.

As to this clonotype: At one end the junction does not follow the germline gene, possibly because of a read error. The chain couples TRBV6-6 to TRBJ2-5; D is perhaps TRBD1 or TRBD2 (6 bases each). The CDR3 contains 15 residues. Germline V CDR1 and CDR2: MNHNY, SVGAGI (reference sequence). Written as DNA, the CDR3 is TGTGCCAGCGATGATAGCGGACAGCCCCAAGAGACCCGGTACTTC. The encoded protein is CASDDSGQPQETRYF.

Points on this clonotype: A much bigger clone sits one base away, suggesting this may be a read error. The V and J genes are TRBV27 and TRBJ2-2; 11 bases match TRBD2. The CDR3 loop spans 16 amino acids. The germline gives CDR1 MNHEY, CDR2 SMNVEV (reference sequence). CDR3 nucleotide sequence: TGTGCCAGCAGTTTCCTAGCGGGGGGCCCCACCGGGGATCTGTTTTTT. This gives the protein CASSFLAGGPTGDLFF.

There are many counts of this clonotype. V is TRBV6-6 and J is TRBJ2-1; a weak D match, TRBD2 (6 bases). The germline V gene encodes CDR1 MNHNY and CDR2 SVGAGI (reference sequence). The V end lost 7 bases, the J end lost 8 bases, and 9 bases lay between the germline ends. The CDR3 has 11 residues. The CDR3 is CASTGGHEQFF. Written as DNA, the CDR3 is TGTGCCAGCACCGGGGGTCATGAGCAGTTCTTC.

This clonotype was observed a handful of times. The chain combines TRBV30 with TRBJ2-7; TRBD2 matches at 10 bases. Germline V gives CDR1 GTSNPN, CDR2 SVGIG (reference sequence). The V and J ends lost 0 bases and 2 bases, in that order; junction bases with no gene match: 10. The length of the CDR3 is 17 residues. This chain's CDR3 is CAWSVQVASGGPYEQYF. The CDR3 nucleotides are TGTGCCTGGAGTGTACAAGTCGCTAGCGGGGGACCCTACGAGCAGTACTTC.

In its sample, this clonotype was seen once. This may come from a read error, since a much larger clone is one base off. CDR3 sequence (DNA): TGCAGTGCTAATCCAAGGACAGGATTCCACGAGCAGTACTTC. It encodes CSANPRTGFHEQYF. This chain joins TRBV20-1 and TRBJ2-7, with TRBD1 matching over 7 bases. There are 14 residues in the CDR3. V lost 4 bases to trimming and J lost 5 bases; unmatched junction nucleotides: 11. CDR1 DFQATT and CDR2 SNEGSKA come from the germline V gene (reference sequence).

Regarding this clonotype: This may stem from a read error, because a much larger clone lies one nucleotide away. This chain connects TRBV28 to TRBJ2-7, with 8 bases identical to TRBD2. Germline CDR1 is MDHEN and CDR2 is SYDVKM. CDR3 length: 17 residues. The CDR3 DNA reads TGTTCCAGCAGTTTAACGGGGGGGGGGGCCGTTGGAGTCGAGCAGTACTTC. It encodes CSSSLTGGGAVGVEQYF.

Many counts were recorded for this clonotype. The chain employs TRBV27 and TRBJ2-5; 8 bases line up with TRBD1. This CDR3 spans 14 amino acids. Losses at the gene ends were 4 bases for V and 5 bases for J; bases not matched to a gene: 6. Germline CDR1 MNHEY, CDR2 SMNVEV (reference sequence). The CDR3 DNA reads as TGTGCCAGCAGTTCGACAGGGGCCCTTGAGACCCAGTACTTC. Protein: CASSSTGALETQYF.

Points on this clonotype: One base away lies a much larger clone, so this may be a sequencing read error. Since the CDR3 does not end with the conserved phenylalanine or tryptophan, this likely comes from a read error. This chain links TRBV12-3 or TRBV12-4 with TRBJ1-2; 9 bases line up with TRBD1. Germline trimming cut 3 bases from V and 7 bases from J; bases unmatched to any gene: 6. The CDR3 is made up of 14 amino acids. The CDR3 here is CASSFAGTGFGYTS. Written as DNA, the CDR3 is TGTGCCAGCAGTTTCGCCGGGACAGGGTTTGGCTACACCTCC.

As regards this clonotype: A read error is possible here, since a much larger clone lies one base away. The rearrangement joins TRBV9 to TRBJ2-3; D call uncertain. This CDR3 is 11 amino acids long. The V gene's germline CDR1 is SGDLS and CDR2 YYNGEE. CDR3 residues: CASSSYDTRYF. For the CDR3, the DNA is TGTGCCAGCAGCTCCTACGATACGCGGTATTTT.

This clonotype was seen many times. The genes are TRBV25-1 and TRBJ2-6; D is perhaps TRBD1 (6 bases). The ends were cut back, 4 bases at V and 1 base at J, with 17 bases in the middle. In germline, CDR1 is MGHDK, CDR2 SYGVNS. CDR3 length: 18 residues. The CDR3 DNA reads TGTGCCAGCAGTGGACAGGCCCCTACCTTATCTGGGGCCAACGTCCTGACTTTC. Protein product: CASSGQAPTLSGANVLTF.

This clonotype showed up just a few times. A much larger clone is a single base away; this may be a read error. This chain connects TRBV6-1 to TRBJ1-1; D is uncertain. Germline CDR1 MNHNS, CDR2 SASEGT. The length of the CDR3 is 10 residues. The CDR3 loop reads CASPNLNGSF. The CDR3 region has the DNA TGTGCCAGCCCCAATCTGAATGGTTCCTTT.

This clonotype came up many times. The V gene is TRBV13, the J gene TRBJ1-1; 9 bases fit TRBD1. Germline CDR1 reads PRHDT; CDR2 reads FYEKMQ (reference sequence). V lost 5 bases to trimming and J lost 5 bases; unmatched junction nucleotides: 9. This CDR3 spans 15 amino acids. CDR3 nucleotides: TGTGCCAGCAGCACCACAGGGGGCGCGGGAACTGAAGCTTTCTTT. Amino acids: CASSTTGGAGTEAFF.

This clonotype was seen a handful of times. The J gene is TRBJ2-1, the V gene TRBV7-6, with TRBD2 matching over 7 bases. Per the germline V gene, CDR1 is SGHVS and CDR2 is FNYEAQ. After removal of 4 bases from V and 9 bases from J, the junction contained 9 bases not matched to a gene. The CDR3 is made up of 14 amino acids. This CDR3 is CASSSGVGEGEQFF. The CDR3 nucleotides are TGTGCCAGCAGCTCAGGTGTCGGGGAGGGTGAGCAGTTCTTC. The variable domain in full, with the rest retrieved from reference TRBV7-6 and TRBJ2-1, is GAGVSQSPRYKVTKRGQDVALRCDPISGHVSLYWYRQALGQGPEFLTYFNYEAQQDKSGLPNDRFSAERPEGSISTLTIQRTEQRDSAMYRCASSSGVGEGEQFFGPGTRLTVL.